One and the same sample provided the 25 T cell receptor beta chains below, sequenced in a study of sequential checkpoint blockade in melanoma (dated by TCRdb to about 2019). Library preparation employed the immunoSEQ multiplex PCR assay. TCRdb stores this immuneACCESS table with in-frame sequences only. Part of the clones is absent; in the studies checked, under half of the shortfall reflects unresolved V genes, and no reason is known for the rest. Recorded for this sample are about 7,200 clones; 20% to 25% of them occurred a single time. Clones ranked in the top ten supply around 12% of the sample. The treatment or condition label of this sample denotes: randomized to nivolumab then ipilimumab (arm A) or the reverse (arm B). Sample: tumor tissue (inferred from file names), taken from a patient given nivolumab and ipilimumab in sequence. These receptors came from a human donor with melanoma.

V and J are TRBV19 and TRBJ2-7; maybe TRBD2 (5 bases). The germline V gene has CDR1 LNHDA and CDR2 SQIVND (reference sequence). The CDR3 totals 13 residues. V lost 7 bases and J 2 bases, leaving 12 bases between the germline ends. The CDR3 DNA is TGTGCCAGTATTTCTGGGGAGACCTACGAGCAGTACTTC. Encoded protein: CASISGETYEQYF.

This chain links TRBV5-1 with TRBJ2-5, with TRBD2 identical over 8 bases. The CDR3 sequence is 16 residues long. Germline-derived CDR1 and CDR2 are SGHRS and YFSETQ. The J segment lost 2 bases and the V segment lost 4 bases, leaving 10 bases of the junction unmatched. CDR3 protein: CASSMISGGPQETQYF. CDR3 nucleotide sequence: TGCGCCAGCAGCATGATAAGCGGGGGACCGCAAGAGACCCAGTACTTC.

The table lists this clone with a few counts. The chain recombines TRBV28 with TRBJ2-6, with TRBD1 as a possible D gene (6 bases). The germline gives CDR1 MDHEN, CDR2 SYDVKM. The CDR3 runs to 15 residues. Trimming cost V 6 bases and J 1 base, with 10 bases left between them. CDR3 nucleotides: TGTGCCAGCAGCCCTACAGGGTCTGGGGCCAACGTCCTGACTTTC. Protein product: CASSPTGSGANVLTF. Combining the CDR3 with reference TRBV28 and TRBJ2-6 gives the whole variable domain DVKVTQSSRYLVKRTGEKVFLECVQDMDHENMFWYRQDPGLGLRLIYFSYDVKMKEKGDIPEGYSVSREKKERFSLILESASTNQTSMYLCASSPTGSGANVLTFGAGSRLTVL.

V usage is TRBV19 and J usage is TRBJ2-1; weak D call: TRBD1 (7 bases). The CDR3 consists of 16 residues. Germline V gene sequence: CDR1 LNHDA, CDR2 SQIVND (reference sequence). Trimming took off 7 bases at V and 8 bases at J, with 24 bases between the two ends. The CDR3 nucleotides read TGTGCCAGTAATGGGATTGGAGTCAGGGGGGTTGATGAGCAGTTCTTC. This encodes CASNGIGVRGVDEQFF.

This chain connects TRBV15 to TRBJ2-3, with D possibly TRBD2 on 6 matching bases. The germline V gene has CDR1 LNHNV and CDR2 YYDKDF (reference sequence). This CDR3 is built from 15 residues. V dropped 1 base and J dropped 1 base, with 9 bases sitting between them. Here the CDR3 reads CATSRASGGTDTQYF. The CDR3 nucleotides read TGTGCCACCAGCAGAGCGTCGGGGGGCACAGATACGCAGTATTTT.

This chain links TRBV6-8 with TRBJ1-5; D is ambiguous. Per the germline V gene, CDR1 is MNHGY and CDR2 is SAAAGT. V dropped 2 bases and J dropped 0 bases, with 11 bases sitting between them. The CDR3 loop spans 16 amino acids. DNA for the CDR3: TGTGCCAGCAGTTACGTCCGGGCCTCTAGCAATCAGCCCCAGCATTTT. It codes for CASSYVRASSNQPQHF.

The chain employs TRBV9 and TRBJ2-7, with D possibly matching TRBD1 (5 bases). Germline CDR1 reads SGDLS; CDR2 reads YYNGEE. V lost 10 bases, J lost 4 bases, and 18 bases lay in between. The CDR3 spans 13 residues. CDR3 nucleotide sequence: TGTGCCGGCTCGGTAGGGGCTGCTTACGAGCAGTACTTC. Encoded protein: CAGSVGAAYEQYF.

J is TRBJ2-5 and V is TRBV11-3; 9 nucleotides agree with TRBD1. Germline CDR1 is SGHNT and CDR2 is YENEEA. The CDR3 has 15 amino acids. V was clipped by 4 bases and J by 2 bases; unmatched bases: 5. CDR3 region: CASSSGQGPQETQYF. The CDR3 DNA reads TGTGCCAGCAGCTCGGGACAGGGACCTCAAGAGACCCAGTACTTC.

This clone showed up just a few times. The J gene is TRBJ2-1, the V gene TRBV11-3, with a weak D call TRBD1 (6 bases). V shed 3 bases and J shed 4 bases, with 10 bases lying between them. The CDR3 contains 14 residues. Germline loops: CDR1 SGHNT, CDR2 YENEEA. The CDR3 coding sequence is TGTGCCAGCAGCTTGCCAGGGGAATACAATGAGCAGTTCTTC. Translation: CASSLPGEYNEQFF.

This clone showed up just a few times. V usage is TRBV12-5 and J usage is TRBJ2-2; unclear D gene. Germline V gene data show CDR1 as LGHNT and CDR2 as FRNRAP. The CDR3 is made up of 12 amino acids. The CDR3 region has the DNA TGTGCCAGCAACCCCGAAGGCGGGGAGCTGTTTTTT. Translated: CASNPEGGELFF.

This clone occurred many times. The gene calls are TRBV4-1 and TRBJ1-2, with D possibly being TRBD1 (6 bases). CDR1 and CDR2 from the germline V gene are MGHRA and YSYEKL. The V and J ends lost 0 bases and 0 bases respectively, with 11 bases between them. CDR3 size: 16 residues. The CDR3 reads CASSQDYRDTNYGYTF. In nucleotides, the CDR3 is TGCGCCAGCAGCCAAGATTATAGGGACACTAACTATGGCTACACCTTC.

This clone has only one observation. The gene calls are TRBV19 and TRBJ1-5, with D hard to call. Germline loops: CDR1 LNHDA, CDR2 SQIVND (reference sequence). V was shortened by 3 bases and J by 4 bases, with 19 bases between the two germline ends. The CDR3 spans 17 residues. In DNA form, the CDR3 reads TGTGCCAGTAGTATTGTTCTGAACCCCCAAGGTAATCAGCCCCAGCATTTT. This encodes CASSIVLNPQGNQPQHF.

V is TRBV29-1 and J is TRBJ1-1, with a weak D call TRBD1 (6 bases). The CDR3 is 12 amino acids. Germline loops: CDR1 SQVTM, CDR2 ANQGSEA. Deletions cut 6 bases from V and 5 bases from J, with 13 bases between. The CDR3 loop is CSVATGRTEAFF. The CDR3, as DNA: TGCAGCGTAGCCACAGGGAGGACTGAAGCTTTCTTT.

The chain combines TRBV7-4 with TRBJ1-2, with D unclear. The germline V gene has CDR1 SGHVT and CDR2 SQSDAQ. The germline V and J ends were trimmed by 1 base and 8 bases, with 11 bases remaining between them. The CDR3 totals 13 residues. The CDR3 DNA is TGTGCCAGCAGCTTAGACATACCTCCAGGCTACACCTTC. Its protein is CASSLDIPPGYTF.

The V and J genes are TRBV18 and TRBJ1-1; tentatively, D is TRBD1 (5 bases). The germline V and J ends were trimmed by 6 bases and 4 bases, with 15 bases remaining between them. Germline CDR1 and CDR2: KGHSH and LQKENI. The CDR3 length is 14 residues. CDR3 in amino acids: CASSPRSGGTEAFF. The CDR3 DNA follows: TGTGCCAGCTCCCCAAGATCCGGGGGCACTGAAGCTTTCTTT.

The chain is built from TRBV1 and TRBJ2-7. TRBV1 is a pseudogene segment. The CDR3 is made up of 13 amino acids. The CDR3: CASSWDGSYEQYF. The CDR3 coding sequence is TGCGCCAGCAGCTGGGACGGGTCCTACGAGCAGTACTTC.

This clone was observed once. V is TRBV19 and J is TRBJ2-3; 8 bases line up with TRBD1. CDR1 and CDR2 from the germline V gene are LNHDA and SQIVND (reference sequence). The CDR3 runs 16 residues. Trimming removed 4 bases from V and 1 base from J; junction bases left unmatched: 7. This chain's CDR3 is CASSKDRASGTDTQYF. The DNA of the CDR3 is TGTGCCAGTAGTAAGGACAGGGCATCTGGCACAGATACGCAGTATTTT.

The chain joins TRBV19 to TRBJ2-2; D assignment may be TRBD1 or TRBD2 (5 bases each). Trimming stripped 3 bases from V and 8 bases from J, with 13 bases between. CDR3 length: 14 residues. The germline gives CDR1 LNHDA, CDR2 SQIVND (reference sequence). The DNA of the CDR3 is TGTGCCAGTAGTATTCCTGGGACGGGAGGGGAGCTGTTTTTT. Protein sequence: CASSIPGTGGELFF.

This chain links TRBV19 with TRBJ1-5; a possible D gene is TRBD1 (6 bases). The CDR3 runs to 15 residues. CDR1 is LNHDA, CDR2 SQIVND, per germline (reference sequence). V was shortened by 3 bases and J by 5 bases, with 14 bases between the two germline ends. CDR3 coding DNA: TGTGCCAGTAGTATTCTCGGCAGGGGTGATCAGCCCCAGCATTTT. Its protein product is CASSILGRGDQPQHF.

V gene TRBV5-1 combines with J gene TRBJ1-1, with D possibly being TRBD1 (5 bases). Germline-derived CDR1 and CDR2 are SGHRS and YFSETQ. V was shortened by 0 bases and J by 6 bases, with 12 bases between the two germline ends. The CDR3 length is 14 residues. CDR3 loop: CASSLVAGTPEAFF. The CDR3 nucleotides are TGCGCCAGCAGCTTGGTGGCAGGGACCCCTGAAGCTTTCTTT.

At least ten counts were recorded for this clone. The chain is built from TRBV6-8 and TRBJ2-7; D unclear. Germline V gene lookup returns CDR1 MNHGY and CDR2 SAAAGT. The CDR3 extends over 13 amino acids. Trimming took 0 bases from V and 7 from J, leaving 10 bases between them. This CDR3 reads CASSYSGLEEQYF. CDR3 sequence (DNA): TGTGCCAGCAGTTACTCAGGGTTAGAAGAGCAGTACTTC.

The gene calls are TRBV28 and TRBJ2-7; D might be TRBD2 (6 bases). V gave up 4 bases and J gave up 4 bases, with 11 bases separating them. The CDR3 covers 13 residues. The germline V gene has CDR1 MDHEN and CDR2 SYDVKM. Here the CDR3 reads CASSSGTLYEQYF. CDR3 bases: TGTGCCAGCAGTTCCGGGACTCTTTACGAGCAGTACTTC.

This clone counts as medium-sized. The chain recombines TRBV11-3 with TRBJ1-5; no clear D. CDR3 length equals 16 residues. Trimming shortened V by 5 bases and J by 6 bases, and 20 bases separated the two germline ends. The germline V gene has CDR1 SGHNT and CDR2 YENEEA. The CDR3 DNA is TGTGCCAGCAGCCCCTATTTGACGTACGAGAGTCAGCCCCAGCATTTT. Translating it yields CASSPYLTYESQPQHF. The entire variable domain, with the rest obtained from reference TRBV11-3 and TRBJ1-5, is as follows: EAGVVQSPRYKIIEKKQPVAFWCNPISGHNTLYWYLQNLGQGPELLIRYENEEAVDDSQLPKDRFSAERLKGVDSTLKIQPAELGDSAVYLCASSPYLTYESQPQHFGDGTRLSIL.

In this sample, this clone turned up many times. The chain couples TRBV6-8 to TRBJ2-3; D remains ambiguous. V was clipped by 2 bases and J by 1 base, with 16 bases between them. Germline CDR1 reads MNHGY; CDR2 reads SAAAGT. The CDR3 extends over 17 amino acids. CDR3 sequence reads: CASSYPLGTPGTDTQYF. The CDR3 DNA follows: TGTGCCAGCAGTTACCCTTTAGGAACTCCGGGCACAGATACGCAGTATTTT.

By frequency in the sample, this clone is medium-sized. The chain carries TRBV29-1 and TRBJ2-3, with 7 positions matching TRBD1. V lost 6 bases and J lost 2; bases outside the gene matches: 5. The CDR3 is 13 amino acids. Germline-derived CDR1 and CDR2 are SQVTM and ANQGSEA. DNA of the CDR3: TGCAGCGTGGGGGACAGTTTCACAGATACGCAGTATTTT. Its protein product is CSVGDSFTDTQYF.